The T cell receptor beta chain described here comes from a study of vaccination and CD4 T cells after COVID-19 (dated by TCRdb to 2022 to 2024). In terms of the full investigation: Six males and four females were included in the convalescent cohort, with two Hispanic individuals, seven Caucasians, two Asians and one multiracial person represented. As controls, cultures received a CEFX viral epitope pool (the positive control), an HIV-1 Nef peptide pool (the negative control), or no peptide at all. Participants got two doses of the Pfizer-BioNTech BNT162b2 vaccine (n=8) or two doses of the Moderna mRNA-1273 vaccine (n=2). Post-COVID blood samples from convalescent patients were collected a median of approximately 93 days after diagnosis, with a range of 35 to 161 days. Overlapping spike peptide pools from SARS-CoV-2 and from the common cold coronaviruses HCoV-NL63, HCoV-OC43 and HCoV-229E were used as culture stimuli. The time from the second vaccine dose to post-vaccine blood sampling had a median of roughly 70 days and ranged from about 14 to 250 days. In nine to eleven COVID-19 convalescent patients and a few infection-naive healthy vaccine recipients, researchers compared the spike-specific CD4+ TCR repertoire from before mRNA vaccination with the repertoire from after.

The receptor library was made with PCR. DNA from cultured CD4+ T cells was subjected to TCR sequencing with the Oncomine TCR Beta short-read assay at the Johns Hopkins FTIC core. The QIAamp micro DNA kit was used to extract genomic DNA from the cultured CD4+ T cells. Oncomine TCR Beta libraries from cultured CD4+ T cells were pooled using unique dual indexes and sequenced on an Illumina iSeq 100. Processing in the source paper ran as follows. Non-productive sequences were removed, and CDR3s not starting with C, not ending with F or W, or shorter than 7 amino acids were discarded. The MANAFEST web application identified antigen-specific clonotypes by comparing peptide-stimulated wells against reference wells and other culture wells. Positive clones required FDR below 0.05, an odds ratio above 5, and productive frequency above 0.1% in at least two of three replicate wells. Clonotypes that were significantly expanded in both SARS-CoV-2 spike wells and at least one common cold coronavirus spike condition were defined as cross-reactive. Levenshtein distances (stringdist) and unrooted phylogenetic trees (ape) in R version 3.6.1 were used to assess CDR3 homology. Using fastp trimming at Q25 and MiXCR clonotype assembly, TCRdb reanalyzed the public sequencing data and kept in-frame beta chains. CDR3 protein sequences are deduplicated, and each keeps its most common genes and DNA. For this entry, the V and J calls and clone size follow TCRdb and not the study's own pipeline. The sample profile shows some 26,000 distinct CDR3 sequences; over 55% of them were found once. Around 15% of the sample goes to the ten largest clones.

On the study overall, not on this receptor specifically: In convalescent patients, a median around 90% of post-vaccine SARS-CoV-2-reactive clones were detected only after vaccination, and vaccine-specific priming was suggested by this finding. In convalescent patients, nearly all vaccine-specific clones (304 of 307) were found to be mono-reactive for SARS-CoV-2 spike rather than cross-reactive with common cold coronaviruses. Although the median number of SARS-CoV-2-reactive clonotypes went up from roughly 19 after infection to some 37 after vaccination, the increase was not significant. Only a relatively small number of convalescent patients were included in the study, and early timepoints following natural infection were not analyzed.

Trimming removed 4 bases from V and 4 bases from J, leaving 17 bases between the germline ends. Measured from the cysteine to the phenylalanine, the CDR3 is 16 residues long. The retained sequence is limited to the CDR3, 48 bases, with the frame set at the first base. CDR1 and CDR2 are read off the germline V gene as MNHNS and SASEGT. This clonotype was found a few times. There is no known antigen for this receptor. Base qualities are not at hand, and no much larger clone is one base apart. This sample's treatment or condition label indicates: roughly 10-day PBMC culture with coronavirus spike peptide pools or control peptides (ViraFEST assay). The ViraFEST assay was used in the study, in which antigen-specific T cells were expanded with peptide pools and expanded clonotypes were subsequently identified by TCR sequencing. Negative nucleocapsid antibody tests before and after vaccination confirmed that the healthy vaccine recipients had no prior SARS-CoV-2 infection. PBMCs were cultured at around 2.2 million per well in IMDM supplemented with approximately 5.4% human AB serum and approximately 10 IU/ml IL-2, with around 10 ug/ml peptide pools added. On days 3 and 7, half of the culture medium was replaced with fresh IL-2-containing medium. Once the cells had been in culture for ten to eleven days, the EasySep CD4+ T cell isolation kit was used to isolate CD4+ T cells by negative selection. Ficoll-Paque Plus gradient centrifugation was used to isolate PBMCs from whole blood, and the isolated PBMCs were then either used fresh or cryopreserved at -140C. Each culture condition was generally run in triplicate wells.

This sequence uses TRBV6-1 and TRBJ1-5, and the D gene may be TRBD1, 6 bases matching. The clonotype was recovered from a human donor who received a COVID-19 vaccine. Material: CD4+ T cells from blood, cultured in vitro, obtained after SARS-CoV-2 vaccination. The encoded CDR3 is CASSAPSGAGNQPQHF. The nucleotide sequence reads as follows: TGTGCCAGCAGTGCCCCCTCGGGGGCAGGGAATCAGCCCCAGCATTTT.